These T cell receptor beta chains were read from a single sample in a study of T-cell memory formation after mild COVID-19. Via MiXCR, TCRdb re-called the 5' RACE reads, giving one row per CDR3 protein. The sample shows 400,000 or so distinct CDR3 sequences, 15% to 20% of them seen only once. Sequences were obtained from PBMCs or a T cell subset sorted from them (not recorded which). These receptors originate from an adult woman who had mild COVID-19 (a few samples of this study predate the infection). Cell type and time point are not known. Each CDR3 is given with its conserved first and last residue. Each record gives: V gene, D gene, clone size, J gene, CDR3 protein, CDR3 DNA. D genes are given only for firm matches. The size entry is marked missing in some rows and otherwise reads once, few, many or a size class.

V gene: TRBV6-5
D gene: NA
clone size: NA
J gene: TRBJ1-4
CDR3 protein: CASSTAAFLDEKLFF
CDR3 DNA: TGTGCCAGCAGCACCGCAGCGTTCCTCGATGAAAAACTGTTTTTT

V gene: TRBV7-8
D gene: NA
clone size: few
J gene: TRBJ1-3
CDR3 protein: CASSLAGVVDTIYF
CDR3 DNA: TGTGCCAGCAGCTTAGCAGGGGTCGTAGACACCATATATTTT

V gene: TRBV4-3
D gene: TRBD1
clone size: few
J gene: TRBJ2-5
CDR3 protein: CASSQELDRVKETQYF
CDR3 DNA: TGCGCCAGCAGCCAAGAGTTGGACAGGGTGAAAGAGACCCAGTACTTC

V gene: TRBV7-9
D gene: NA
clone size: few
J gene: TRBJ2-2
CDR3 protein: CASSLNRPTGELFF
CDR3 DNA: TGTGCCAGCAGCTTAAACAGGCCCACCGGGGAGCTGTTTTTT

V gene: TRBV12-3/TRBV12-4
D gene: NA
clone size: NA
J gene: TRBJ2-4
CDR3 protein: CASRVTGAGKNIQYF
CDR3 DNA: TGTGCCAGCAGGGTGACGGGGGCGGGCAAAAACATTCAGTACTTC

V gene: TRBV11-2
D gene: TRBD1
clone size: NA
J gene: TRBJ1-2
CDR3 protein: CASSSSPGQGSGYTF
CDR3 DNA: TGTGCCAGCAGCTCTAGCCCGGGACAGGGAAGTGGCTACACCTTC

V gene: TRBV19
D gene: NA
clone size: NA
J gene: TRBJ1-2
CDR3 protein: CASSMPSMGRYGYTF
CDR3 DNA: TGTGCCAGTAGTATGCCCTCCATGGGTCGCTATGGCTACACCTTC

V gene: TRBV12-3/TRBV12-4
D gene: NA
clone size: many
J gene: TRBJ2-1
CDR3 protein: CASSPGTGYNEQFF
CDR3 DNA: TGCGCCAGCAGCCCCGGTACAGGGTACAATGAGCAGTTCTTC

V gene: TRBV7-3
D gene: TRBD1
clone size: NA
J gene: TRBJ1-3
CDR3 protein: CASSRGQGVNTIYF
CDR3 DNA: TGTGCCAGCAGCCGGGGACAGGGGGTGAACACCATATATTTT

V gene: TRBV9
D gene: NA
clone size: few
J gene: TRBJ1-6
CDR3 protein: CASSAGGSPLHF
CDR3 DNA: TGTGCCAGCAGCGCGGGAGGTTCACCCCTCCACTTT

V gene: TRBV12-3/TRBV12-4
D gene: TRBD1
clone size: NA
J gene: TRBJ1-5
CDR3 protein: CASSTTGGHNQPQHF
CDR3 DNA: TGTGCCAGCAGTACCACAGGGGGACACAATCAGCCCCAGCATTTT

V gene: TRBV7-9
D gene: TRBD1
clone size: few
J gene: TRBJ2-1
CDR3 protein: CASCLDRVMNEQFF
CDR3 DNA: TGTGCCAGCTGCTTGGACAGGGTTATGAATGAGCAGTTCTTC

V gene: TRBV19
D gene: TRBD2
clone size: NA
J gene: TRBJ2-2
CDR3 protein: CASSPVLLAGGPNTGELFF
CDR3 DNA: TGTGCCAGTAGCCCCGTCCTCCTAGCGGGGGGCCCGAACACCGGGGAGCTGTTTTTT

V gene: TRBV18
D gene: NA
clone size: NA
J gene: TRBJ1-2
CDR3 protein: CASSPPNGGGLYTF
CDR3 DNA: TGTGCCAGCTCACCACCCAACGGGGGAGGCCTCTACACCTTC

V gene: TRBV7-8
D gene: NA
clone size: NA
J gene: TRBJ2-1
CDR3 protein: CASTLGQGLANEQFF
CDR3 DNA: TGTGCCAGCACCCTGGGTCAGGGGCTCGCTAATGAGCAGTTCTTC

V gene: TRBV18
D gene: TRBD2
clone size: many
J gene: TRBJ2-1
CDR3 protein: CASSPTSGSNEQFF
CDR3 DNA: TGTGCCAGCTCACCGACTAGCGGGTCGAATGAGCAGTTCTTC

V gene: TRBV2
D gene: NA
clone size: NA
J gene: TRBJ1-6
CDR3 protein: CASSGNNSPLHF
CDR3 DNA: TGTGCCAGCAGTGGGAACAATTCACCCCTCCACTTT

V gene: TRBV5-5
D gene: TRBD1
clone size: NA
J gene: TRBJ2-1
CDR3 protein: CASSLDRGWLNEQFF
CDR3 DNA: TGTGCCAGCAGCTTGGACAGGGGGTGGCTCAATGAGCAGTTCTTC

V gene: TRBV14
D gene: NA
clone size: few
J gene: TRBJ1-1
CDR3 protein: CASSQGHDTEAFF
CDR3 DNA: TGTGCCAGCAGCCAAGGTCATGATACTGAAGCTTTCTTT

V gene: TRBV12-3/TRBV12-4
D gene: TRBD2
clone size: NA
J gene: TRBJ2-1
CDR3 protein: CASSSSGTSFNEQFF
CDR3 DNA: TGTGCCAGCAGTTCTTCCGGGACTAGCTTCAATGAGCAGTTCTTC

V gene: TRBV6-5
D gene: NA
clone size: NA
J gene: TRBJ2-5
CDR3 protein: CASSAGVETQYF
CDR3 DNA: TGTGCCAGCAGTGCAGGGGTAGAGACCCAGTACTTC

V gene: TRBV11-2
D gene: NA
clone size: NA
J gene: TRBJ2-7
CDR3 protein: CASSLVVASSYEQYF
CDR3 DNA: TGTGCCAGCAGCTTAGTGGTTGCTAGCTCCTACGAGCAGTACTTC

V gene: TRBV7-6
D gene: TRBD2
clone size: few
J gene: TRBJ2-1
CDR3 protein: CASSVSGTSGVTLSYNEQFF
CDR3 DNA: TGTGCCAGCAGCGTATCCGGGACTAGCGGAGTCACATTGTCCTACAATGAGCAGTTCTTC

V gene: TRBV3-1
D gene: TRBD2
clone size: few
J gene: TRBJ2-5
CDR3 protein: CASSQGTSGRALVGETQYF
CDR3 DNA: TGTGCCAGCAGCCAGGGGACTAGCGGGAGGGCCCTCGTTGGAGAGACCCAGTACTTC